This TCR beta chain was captured in a study of PD-L1 blockade in urothelial cancer. Study information: Analyses used blood from 3 weeks (second dose) and 6 weeks after treatment start. General study points: Better survival was predicted when blood TCR clonality before treatment fell below the median.

Concerning this clone: What it binds is not known.

The germline V gene has CDR1 SGHAT and CDR2 FQNNGV. Unmatched junction bases numbered 6, after V lost 4 bases and J lost 0 bases. The CDR3 has 15 amino acids. Only in-frame clones appear in the TCRdb table, and some are missing; sequencing was by immunoSEQ multiplex PCR. The sample consists of about 29,000 clones, around 86% of them appearing once. The source material was PBMCs, sampled around atezolizumab (anti-PD-L1) treatment. The TCR was taken from a man in his fifties or sixties with urothelial cancer. This chain connects TRBV11-2 to TRBJ2-7; 7 bases match TRBD2. This CDR3 is CASSSWGGSSYEQYF. Written as DNA, the CDR3 is TGTGCCAGCAGCTCTTGGGGGGGAAGCTCCTACGAGCAGTACTTC.